The 22 T cell receptor beta chains reported below all come from one sample, sequenced in a study of immune evolution from preneoplasia to lung adenocarcinoma. The repertoire was sequenced with immunoSEQ multiplex PCR; TCRdb's copy has only in-frame clones and lacks some. The sample shows around 5,000 clones, more than 75% of them seen only once. The specimen was FFPE lung adenocarcinoma in situ tissue. These receptors were obtained from a person aged 70 to 79 with lung adenocarcinoma.

The chain carries TRBV6-4 and TRBJ2-6; D possibly uses TRBD1 or TRBD2 (6 bases each). Germline V lookup: CDR1 MRHNA, CDR2 SNTAGT. The CDR3 spans 16 residues. The ends were cut back, 4 bases at V and 4 bases at J, with 14 bases in the middle. Here the CDR3 reads CASSGGGGYGANVLTF. The CDR3 DNA reads as TGTGCCAGCAGTGGAGGAGGGGGGTACGGGGCCAACGTCCTGACTTTC.

This chain joins TRBV29-1 and TRBJ1-1, with D perhaps matching TRBD1 (5 bases). This CDR3 region has 13 residues. The V end lost 8 bases, the J end lost 0 bases, and 13 bases lay between the germline ends. CDR1 and CDR2 from the germline V gene are SQVTM and ANQGSEA. In nucleotides, the CDR3 is TGCAGCTCCTCAGACAGTATGAACACTGAAGCTTTCTTT. It codes for CSSSDSMNTEAFF.

This chain links TRBV6-6 with TRBJ2-7; TRBD2 might be the D (5 bases). This CDR3 is built from 16 residues. Germline CDR1 and CDR2: MNHNY and SVGAGI (reference sequence). Trimming stripped 3 bases from V and 2 bases from J, with 17 bases between. For the CDR3, the DNA is TGTGCCAGCAGTTATGGGGAGCGACGGCCAACCTACGAGCAGTACTTC. Its translation is CASSYGERRPTYEQYF.

The chain couples TRBV2 to TRBJ1-1, with D maybe TRBD1 (6 bases). Trimming took 9 bases from V and 4 from J, leaving 18 bases between them. Germline V gene lookup returns CDR1 SNHLY and CDR2 FYNNEI. There are 14 residues in the CDR3. DNA for the CDR3: TGTGCCAGTCTTTCGACAGGACGAACCACTGAAGCTTTCTTT. The encoded protein is CASLSTGRTTEAFF.

The V and J genes are TRBV7-8 and TRBJ2-7; 13 nucleotides match TRBD2. Germline V gives CDR1 SGHVS, CDR2 FQNEAQ. V shed 3 bases, J shed 3 bases, and the junction held 5 bases outside the gene matches. The CDR3 extends over 16 amino acids. DNA of the CDR3: TGTGCCAGCAGCTTCGGACTAGCGGGAGTGGACTACGAGCAGTACTTC. Its protein is CASSFGLAGVDYEQYF.

The V call is TRBV28, the J call TRBJ2-2; 9 nucleotides line up with TRBD1. The V gene's germline CDR1 is MDHEN and CDR2 SYDVKM. The junction had 3 bases not matched to a gene; V was cut back by 3 bases and J by 7 bases. This CDR3 is built from 14 residues. This chain's CDR3 is CASSLTGGGGELFF. Here the CDR3 DNA reads TGTGCCAGCAGTTTGACAGGGGGAGGCGGGGAGCTGTTTTTT.

The chain's CDR3 is CASCQWANTEAFF. CDR3 DNA: TGTGCCAGCTGCCAGTGGGCGAACACTGAAGCTTTCTTT. The chain combines TRBV2 with TRBJ1-1; D unresolved. CDR3 size: 13 residues. Trimming cost V 8 bases and J 1 base, with 11 bases left between them. The germline CDR1 and CDR2 sequences are SNHLY and FYNNEI.

This chain links TRBV7-9 with TRBJ2-7, with D unclear. The CDR3 runs 11 residues. V was clipped by 5 bases and J by 5 bases, with 7 bases between them. Germline CDR1 and CDR2: SEHNR and FQNEAQ (reference sequence). Written as DNA, the CDR3 is TGTGCCAGCAGCCCGCAGGACGAGCAGTACTTC. This sequence encodes CASSPQDEQYF.

V is TRBV30 and J is TRBJ2-1, with D tentatively TRBD2 (5 bases). From germline, CDR1 is GTSNPN and CDR2 SVGIG (reference sequence). The CDR3 is made up of 13 amino acids. V was pared by 0 bases and J by 6 bases, with 9 bases between. CDR3 sequence: CAWSVEVGNEQFF. CDR3 DNA: TGTGCCTGGAGTGTGGAGGTCGGCAATGAGCAGTTCTTC.

J is TRBJ2-6 and V is TRBV30; unclear D gene. The CDR3 has 14 amino acids. Germline V gene lookup returns CDR1 GTSNPN and CDR2 SVGIG (reference sequence). V lost 5 bases, J lost 0 bases, and 8 bases lay in between. The CDR3: CAWGVSSGANVLTF. CDR3 DNA: TGTGCCTGGGGGGTAAGCTCTGGGGCCAACGTCCTGACTTTC. Full variable domain (remainder filled in from reference TRBV30 and TRBJ2-6): SQTIHQWPATLVQPVGSPLSLECTVEGTSNPNLYWYRQAAGRGLQLLFYSVGIGQISSEVPQNLSASRPQDRQFILSSKKLLLSDSGFYLCAWGVSSGANVLTFGAGSRLTVL.

This sequence joins TRBV5-1 and TRBJ1-2; no clear D. The CDR3 contains 13 residues. V dropped 0 bases and J dropped 7 bases, with 10 bases sitting between them. Germline CDR1 reads SGHRS; CDR2 reads YFSETQ. The CDR3 loop reads CASSLDKKVGYTF. The DNA of the CDR3 is TGCGCCAGCAGCTTGGATAAGAAGGTTGGCTACACCTTC. Combining the CDR3 with reference TRBV5-1 and TRBJ1-2 gives the whole variable domain KAGVTQTPRYLIKTRGQQVTLSCSPISGHRSVSWYQQTPGQGLQFLFEYFSETQRNKGNFPGRFSGRQFSNSRSEMNVSTLELGDSALYLCASSLDKKVGYTFGSGTRLTVV.

The chain is built from TRBV5-1 and TRBJ2-7, with a weak D call TRBD2 (6 bases). Germline V gives CDR1 SGHRS, CDR2 YFSETQ. Between the trimmed V and J ends, which lost 3 bases and 6 bases, there was a span of 19 bases. The CDR3 is made up of 15 amino acids. CDR3 loop: CASSSMGRGGAEQYF. The DNA for the CDR3 is TGCGCCAGCAGCTCGATGGGACGGGGAGGTGCCGAGCAGTACTTC. The whole variable domain, remainder taken from reference TRBV5-1 and TRBJ2-7, is KAGVTQTPRYLIKTRGQQVTLSCSPISGHRSVSWYQQTPGQGLQFLFEYFSETQRNKGNFPGRFSGRQFSNSRSEMNVSTLELGDSALYLCASSSMGRGGAEQYFGPGTRLTVT.

V gene TRBV30 combines with J gene TRBJ1-1, with D possibly TRBD1 on 6 matching bases. V gave up 2 bases and J gave up 3 bases, with 13 bases separating them. The CDR3 consists of 14 residues. Germline CDR1 and CDR2: GTSNPN and SVGIG (reference sequence). CDR3 loop: CAWSWGALDTEAFF. In nucleotides, the CDR3 is TGTGCCTGGAGTTGGGGGGCGCTGGACACTGAAGCTTTCTTT. The full variable domain, with the rest looked up from reference TRBV30 and TRBJ1-1, is SQTIHQWPATLVQPVGSPLSLECTVEGTSNPNLYWYRQAAGRGLQLLFYSVGIGQISSEVPQNLSASRPQDRQFILSSKKLLLSDSGFYLCAWSWGALDTEAFFGQGTRLTVV.

The J gene is TRBJ2-7, the V gene TRBV6-6; perhaps D is TRBD1 or TRBD2 (6 bases each). This CDR3 contains 11 residues. Trimming removed 8 bases at V and 7 bases at J, with 12 bases between. Germline CDR1 MNHNY, CDR2 SVGAGI (reference sequence). The CDR3 DNA reads as TGTGCCAGCTTCACAGGGAGGGAGCAGTACTTC. Protein product: CASFTGREQYF.

Here the CDR3 reads CASSLGPNYGYTF. CDR3 coding DNA: TGTGCCAGCAGCTTAGGACCTAACTATGGCTACACCTTC. The chain couples TRBV7-2 to TRBJ1-2; D is unclear. Germline CDR1 SGHTA, CDR2 FQGNSA. V lost 1 base, J lost 0 bases, and 3 bases lay in between. The CDR3 is 13 residues long.

The J gene is TRBJ2-1, the V gene TRBV19, with D possibly matching TRBD2 (6 bases). There are 14 residues in the CDR3. V was pared by 10 bases and J by 5 bases, with 18 bases between. The V gene's germline CDR1 is LNHDA and CDR2 SQIVND (reference sequence). CDR3 coding DNA: TGTGCCACCAGAGACCAGGAGGGCCACAATGAGCAGTTCTTC. As protein: CATRDQEGHNEQFF. Full variable domain (outside the CDR3, taken from reference TRBV19 and TRBJ2-1): DGGITQSPKYLFRKEGQNVTLSCEQNLNHDAMYWYRQDPGQGLRLIYYSQIVNDFQKGDIAEGYSVSREKKESFPLTVTSAQKNPTAFYLCATRDQEGHNEQFFGPGTRLTVL.

The rearrangement links TRBV30 to TRBJ2-1; TRBD2 matches 13 bases. V shed 7 bases and J 6 bases; nucleotides not matched to a gene: 3. Germline CDR1 and CDR2: GTSNPN and SVGIG (reference sequence). The CDR3 totals 13 residues. CDR3: CAFTSGRANEQFF. The CDR3 DNA reads as TGTGCCTTCACTAGCGGGAGGGCCAATGAGCAGTTCTTC.

The chain has TRBV7-9 and TRBJ1-4, with 8 positions matching TRBD1. CDR1 and CDR2 from the germline V gene are SEHNR and FQNEAQ (reference sequence). The CDR3 runs to 16 residues. Trimming cost V 0 bases and J 7 bases; bases outside gene matches: 7. The CDR3 DNA sequence: TGTGCCAGCAGCTTAGCAGGATCCAGGGGGCCTGAAAAACTGTTTTTT. This sequence encodes CASSLAGSRGPEKLFF.

This chain connects TRBV5-6 to TRBJ2-7; no firm D call. In germline, CDR1 is SGHDT, CDR2 YYEEEE. There are 11 residues in the CDR3. V lost 4 bases to trimming and J lost 2 bases, with 4 bases between them. CDR3 in amino acids: CASSTTYEQYF. CDR3 in DNA: TGTGCCAGCAGCACGACCTACGAGCAGTACTTC.

The chain carries TRBV10-3 and TRBJ1-5; possible D gene TRBD1, 5 bases. The ends were cut back, 9 bases at V and 1 base at J, with 7 bases in the middle. The germline V gene has CDR1 ENHRY and CDR2 SYGVKD. The CDR3 consists of 12 residues. As DNA, the CDR3 is TGTGCCATGGGACCAAGCAATCAGCCCCAGCATTTT. This codes for CAMGPSNQPQHF.

The rearrangement joins TRBV4-1 to TRBJ1-5; D gene uncertain. Germline CDR1 is MGHRA and CDR2 is YSYEKL. V lost 2 bases and J 0 bases, leaving 8 bases between the germline ends. The CDR3 has 15 residues. The CDR3 DNA sequence: TGCGCCAGCAGCCAATCCATTGGTAGCAATCAGCCCCAGCATTTT. Translating it yields CASSQSIGSNQPQHF.

The chain couples TRBV5-8 to TRBJ2-1; 10 nucleotides match TRBD2. The ends lost 1 base at V and 4 bases at J; junction bases unmatched: 11. The CDR3 extends over 18 amino acids. The germline V gene encodes CDR1 SGHTS and CDR2 YDEGEE. The CDR3, as DNA: TGTGCCAGCAGCTTGAGGGAGCGGGAGGGCCTAAGGTACAATGAGCAGTTCTTC. This sequence encodes CASSLREREGLRYNEQFF.